This T cell receptor (beta chain) was sequenced in a study of T cells in Graves' hyperthyroidism and ophthalmopathy. Study background: Peripheral blood collection took place at initial diagnosis, before any treatment. General study findings and limits: Blood shared most expanded thyroid clonotypes above 0.001. The authors' 13 V-J model separated ophthalmopathy from stable hyperthyroidism.

TCR beta CDR3 region amplification was performed from RNA transcripts. First-round RT-PCR with HTBI primers amplified the TCR CDR3 region. TCRdb independently ran MiXCR on the multiplex PCR reads; one entry per CDR3 protein. Of hundreds of thousands of distinct CDR3 sequences in the sample, over 15% are singletons; the top ten hold 15% to 20%. This clonotype has a handful of counts. Its antigen is currently unknown. The CDR3 totals 16 residues. The V end lost 6 bases, the J end lost 0 bases, and 15 bases lay between the germline ends. The germline V gene encodes CDR1 DFQATT and CDR2 SNEGSKA (reference sequence).

The receptor was derived from a young woman with Graves' hyperthyroidism. The V and J genes are TRBV20-1 and TRBJ2-6; possible D gene TRBD1, 7 bases. Sequencing was carried out using blood. As DNA, the CDR3 is TGCAGTGCAGAGTCAGGGGGGCCCTCTGGGGCCAACGTCCTGACTTTC. The encoded protein is CSAESGGPSGANVLTF.